Sequencing of this T cell receptor beta chain was carried out in a study of shared clonotypes between healthy human individuals. In the study overall: With ages of 18 to 49, the donors were two women and three men. Study observations and caveats: Among the subsets, naive ones generally showed larger estimated richness than memory ones. In a handful of donors, 4.5% to 5.5% of naive CD4 clonotypes appeared in common.

Profiling relied on immunoSEQ multiplex PCR, and the TCRdb table lists in-frame clones only, not all of them. The table shows about 2 million clones, with approximately 94% occurring only once. Regarding this clone: Its specificity is not known.

Terminally differentiated effector memory CD45RA+ cells were left out of the naive CD8 fraction, which was CD45RO-negative and positively selected for CCR7. Specimen: naive CD8+ T cells sorted from blood. The TCR originated in a man between 18 and 29 years old in good health.

The CDR3 region is CASSYGERETRYEQYF. The CDR3 region has the DNA TGTGCCAGCAGTTACGGGGAGCGGGAGACTAGGTACGAGCAGTACTTC. This chain joins TRBV6-6 and TRBJ2-7; 8 bases are shared with TRBD2. Germline loops: CDR1 MNHNY, CDR2 SVGAGI (reference sequence). V shed 2 bases and J 4 bases; nucleotides not matched to a gene: 10. This CDR3 has 16 residues.